The 5 T cell receptor beta chains below come from one sample, sequenced in a study of blood T cell repertoires in COVID-19. Profiling relied on immunoSEQ multiplex PCR, and the TCRdb table lists in-frame clones only, not all of them. Seen here are 200,000 to 250,000 clones, less than 85% observed once, and the top ten hold approximately 3.8%. Sequencing was performed on peripheral blood. These receptors were obtained from a woman older than 75 with acute or convalescent COVID-19.

V is TRBV7-2 and J is TRBJ1-1; D gene ambiguous. Germline CDR1 is SGHTA and CDR2 is FQGNSA. The length of the CDR3 is 15 residues. The V and J ends lost 5 bases and 4 bases respectively, with 17 bases between them. DNA of the CDR3: TGTGCCAGCAGCATCCACGGGAGAGACCCCACTGAAGCTTTCTTT. Translated: CASSIHGRDPTEAFF.

The rearrangement links TRBV5-1 to TRBJ2-7; 9 nucleotides agree with TRBD1. The ends lost 6 bases at V and 6 bases at J; junction bases unmatched: 10. This CDR3 has 14 residues. CDR1 and CDR2 (germline): SGHRS, YFSETQ. Here the CDR3 reads CASTWGQGVSEQYF. CDR3 DNA: TGCGCCAGCACCTGGGGACAGGGAGTCAGCGAGCAGTACTTC. Full variable domain (missing parts from reference TRBV5-1 and TRBJ2-7): KAGVTQTPRYLIKTRGQQVTLSCSPISGHRSVSWYQQTPGQGLQFLFEYFSETQRNKGNFPGRFSGRQFSNSRSEMNVSTLELGDSALYLCASTWGQGVSEQYFGPGTRLTVT.

J is TRBJ2-5 and V is TRBV11-1, with 10 bases lining up with TRBD1. The CDR3 contains 14 residues. V trimming: 5 bases; J trimming: 3 bases; junction bases outside the gene matches: 3. Germline V gene data show CDR1 as SGHAT and CDR2 as FQDESV (reference sequence). The CDR3 sequence: CASSPGTGEETQYF. CDR3 nucleotide sequence: TGTGCCAGCAGCCCAGGGACAGGGGAAGAGACCCAGTACTTC.

The chain employs TRBV5-1 and TRBJ2-2; TRBD2 aligns across 11 bases. J gave up 3 bases and V 3 bases, and 4 bases lay outside the gene matches. CDR3 length: 16 residues. CDR1 is SGHRS, CDR2 YFSETQ, per germline. This CDR3 reads CASSYLAGGDTGELFF. The CDR3 coding sequence is TGCGCCAGCAGCTATCTAGCGGGGGGAGACACCGGGGAGCTGTTTTTT.

The chain joins TRBV2 to TRBJ2-5; 10 positions match TRBD2. Germline V gene lookup returns CDR1 SNHLY and CDR2 FYNNEI. V was pared by 6 bases and J by 5 bases, with 9 bases of the junction left unmatched. The CDR3 loop spans 15 amino acids. The CDR3 DNA reads TGTGCCAGCAGATTAGGCCTAGCGGGGGTGGAGACCCAGTACTTC. Translating gives CASRLGLAGVETQYF.